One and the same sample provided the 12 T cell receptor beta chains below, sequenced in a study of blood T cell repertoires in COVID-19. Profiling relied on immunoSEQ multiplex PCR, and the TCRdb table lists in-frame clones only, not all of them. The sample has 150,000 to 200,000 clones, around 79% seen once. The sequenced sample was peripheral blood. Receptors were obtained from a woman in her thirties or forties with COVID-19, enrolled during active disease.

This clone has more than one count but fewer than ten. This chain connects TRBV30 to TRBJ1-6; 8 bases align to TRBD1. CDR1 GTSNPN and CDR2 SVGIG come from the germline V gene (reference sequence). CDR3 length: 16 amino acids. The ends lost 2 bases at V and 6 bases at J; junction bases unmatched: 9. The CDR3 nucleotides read TGTGCCTGGAGTAGAATCGGGACAGGACTTAATTCACCCCTCCACTTT. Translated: CAWSRIGTGLNSPLHF.

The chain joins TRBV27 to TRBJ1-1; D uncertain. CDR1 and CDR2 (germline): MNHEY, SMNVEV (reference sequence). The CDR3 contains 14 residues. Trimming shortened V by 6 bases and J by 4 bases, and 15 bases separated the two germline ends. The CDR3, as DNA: TGTGCCAGCAGCAATCTAGGTGGGAGCACTGAAGCTTTCTTT. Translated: CASSNLGGSTEAFF.

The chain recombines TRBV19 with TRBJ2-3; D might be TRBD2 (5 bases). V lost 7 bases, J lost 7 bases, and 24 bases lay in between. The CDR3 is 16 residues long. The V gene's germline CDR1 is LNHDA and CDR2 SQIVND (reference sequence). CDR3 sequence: CASKREGADGPNTQYF. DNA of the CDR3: TGTGCCAGTAAACGAGAGGGAGCGGACGGCCCAAATACGCAGTATTTT. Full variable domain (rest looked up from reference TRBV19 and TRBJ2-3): DGGITQSPKYLFRKEGQNVTLSCEQNLNHDAMYWYRQDPGQGLRLIYYSQIVNDFQKGDIAEGYSVSREKKESFPLTVTSAQKNPTAFYLCASKREGADGPNTQYFGPGTRLTVL.

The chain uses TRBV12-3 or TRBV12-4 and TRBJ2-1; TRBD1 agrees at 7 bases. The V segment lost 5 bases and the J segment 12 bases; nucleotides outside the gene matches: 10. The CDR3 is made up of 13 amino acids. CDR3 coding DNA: TGTGCCAGCAGTATCTCAAGCCGGGACAGGCAGTTCTTC. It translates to CASSISSRDRQFF.

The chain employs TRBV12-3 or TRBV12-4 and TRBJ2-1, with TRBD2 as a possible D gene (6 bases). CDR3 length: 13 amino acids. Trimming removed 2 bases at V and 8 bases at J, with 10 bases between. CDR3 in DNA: TGTGCCAGCAGTTTATCTAGCGTAGATGAGCAGTTCTTC. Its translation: CASSLSSVDEQFF.

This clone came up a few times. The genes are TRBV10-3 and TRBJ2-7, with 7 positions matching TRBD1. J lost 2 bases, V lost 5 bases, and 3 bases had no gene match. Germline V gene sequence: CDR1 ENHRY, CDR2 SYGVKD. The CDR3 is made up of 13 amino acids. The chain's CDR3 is CAISTGAPYEQYF. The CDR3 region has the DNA TGTGCCATCAGTACAGGGGCCCCCTACGAGCAGTACTTC.

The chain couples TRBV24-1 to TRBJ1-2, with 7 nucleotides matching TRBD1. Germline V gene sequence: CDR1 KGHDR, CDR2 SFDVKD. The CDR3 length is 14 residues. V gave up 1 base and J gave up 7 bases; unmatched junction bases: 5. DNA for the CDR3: TGTGCCACCAGTGATTTTACGACAGGGACTGGCTACACCTTC. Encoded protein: CATSDFTTGTGYTF.

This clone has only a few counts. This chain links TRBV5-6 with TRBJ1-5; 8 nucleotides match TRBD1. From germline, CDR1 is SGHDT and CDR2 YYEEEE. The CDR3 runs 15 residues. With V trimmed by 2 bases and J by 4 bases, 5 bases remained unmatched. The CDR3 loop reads CASSLQGVRNQPQHF. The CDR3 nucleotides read TGTGCCAGCAGCTTACAGGGGGTAAGGAATCAGCCCCAGCATTTT.

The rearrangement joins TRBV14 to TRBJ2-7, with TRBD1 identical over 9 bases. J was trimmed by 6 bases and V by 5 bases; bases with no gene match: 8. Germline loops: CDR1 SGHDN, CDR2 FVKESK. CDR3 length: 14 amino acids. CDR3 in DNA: TGTGCCAGCAGCTTACAGGGGGCGCGGGGCGAGCAGTACTTC. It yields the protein CASSLQGARGEQYF.

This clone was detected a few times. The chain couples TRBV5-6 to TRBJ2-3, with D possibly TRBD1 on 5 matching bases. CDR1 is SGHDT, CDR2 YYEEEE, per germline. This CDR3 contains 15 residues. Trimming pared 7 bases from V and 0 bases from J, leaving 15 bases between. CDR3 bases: TGTGCCAGCCTCCACAGGTTTCCTAGCACAGATACGCAGTATTTT. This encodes CASLHRFPSTDTQYF.

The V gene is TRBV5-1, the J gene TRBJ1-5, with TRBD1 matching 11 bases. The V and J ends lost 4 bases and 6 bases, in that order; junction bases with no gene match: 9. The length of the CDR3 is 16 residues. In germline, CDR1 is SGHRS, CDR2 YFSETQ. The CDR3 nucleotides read TGCGCCAGCAGCCCTGAGGGACAGGGGGTGGGTCAGCCCCAGCATTTT. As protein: CASSPEGQGVGQPQHF.

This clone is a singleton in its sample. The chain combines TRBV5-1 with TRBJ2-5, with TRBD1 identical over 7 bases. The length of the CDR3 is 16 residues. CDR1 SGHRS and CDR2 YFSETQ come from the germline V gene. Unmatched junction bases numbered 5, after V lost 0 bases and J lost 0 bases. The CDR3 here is CASSLAGTVYQETQYF. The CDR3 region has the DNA TGCGCCAGCAGCTTGGCCGGGACAGTCTACCAAGAGACCCAGTACTTC.